The 13 T cell receptor beta chains below all came from one sample that was sequenced in a study of CD8 T cells in Susac syndrome. RNA totalling about 0.5 to 1 ug underwent reverse transcription with random hexamers. TCRdb fed the immunoSEQ multiplex PCR reads into MiXCR, producing one record per CDR3 protein. The sample includes more than 150,000 distinct CDR3 sequences, about 94% seen only once; the top ten take around 0.14%. Sequencing input: CD4+ T cells from PBMCs. Receptors were obtained from a human donor in good health.

In nucleotides, the CDR3 is TGTGCCAGCAGCCAAACATTGGGGGTCAAGCCTGGAAACACCATATATTTT. Its translation is CASSQTLGVKPGNTIYF. The genes are TRBV16 and TRBJ1-3; D is perhaps TRBD1 (5 bases). CDR3 length equals 17 residues. Looked up from germline, CDR1 is KGHSY and CDR2 is FQNENV. Trimming cost V 2 bases and J 2 bases, with 16 bases left between them.

This chain links TRBV28 with TRBJ1-2; TRBD1 aligns across 9 bases. CDR1 MDHEN and CDR2 SYDVKM come from the germline V gene. CDR3 length: 18 amino acids. Trimming at V came to 5 bases and at J to 8 bases, leaving 21 bases not matched to a gene. CDR3 residues: CASSPPPRTGAVMGGYTF. The CDR3, as DNA: TGTGCCAGCAGTCCACCCCCTAGGACAGGGGCGGTGATGGGCGGCTACACCTTC.

This sequence joins TRBV3-1 and TRBJ1-4; 7 bases are shared with TRBD1. Germline V lookup: CDR1 LGHDT, CDR2 YNNKEL (reference sequence). Losses at the gene ends were 2 bases for V and 5 bases for J; bases not matched to a gene: 2. This CDR3 spans 14 amino acids. CDR3 in amino acids: CASSQLGQNEKLFF. The CDR3 nucleotides read TGTGCCAGCAGCCAACTGGGACAGAATGAAAAACTGTTTTTT.

This sequence joins TRBV20-1 and TRBJ2-3; D possibly uses TRBD1 or TRBD2 (5 bases each). CDR1 is DFQATT, CDR2 SNEGSKA, per germline (reference sequence). The V end was cut by 3 bases, the J end by 2 bases, with 15 bases between. The CDR3 is made up of 15 amino acids. The CDR3 is CSARRDGDPTDTQYF. CDR3 sequence (DNA): TGCAGTGCTAGGAGGGACGGGGACCCCACAGATACGCAGTATTTT.

This clonotype was detected only a few times. The chain combines TRBV9 with TRBJ1-5, with 9 bases aligning to TRBD1. Germline V gene sequence: CDR1 SGDLS, CDR2 YYNGEE. J gave up 2 bases and V 3 bases, and 0 bases lay outside the gene matches. This CDR3 has 14 residues. CDR3 sequence: CASSGTGGNQPQHF. As DNA, the CDR3 is TGTGCCAGCAGCGGGACAGGGGGCAATCAGCCCCAGCATTTT.

CDR3 amino acids: CASSQSQTGELFF. Written as DNA, the CDR3 is TGCGCCAGCAGTCAATCTCAGACCGGGGAGCTGTTTTTT. This rearrangement joins TRBV23-1 to TRBJ2-2, with D unresolved. TRBV23-1 is treated as an ORF (open reading frame) with a function not yet certain. Trimming cost V 0 bases and J 5 bases, with 4 bases left between them. The CDR3 consists of 13 residues.

The chain links TRBV7-2 to TRBJ2-1; possible D gene TRBD2, 6 bases. The V gene's germline CDR1 is SGHTA and CDR2 FQGNSA. This CDR3 region has 14 residues. Between the trimmed V and J ends, which lost 5 bases and 5 bases, there was a span of 13 bases. DNA for the CDR3: TGTGCCAGCAGCCCTGGCCTAGCGAACAATGAGCAGTTCTTC. It translates to CASSPGLANNEQFF.

The rearrangement joins TRBV29-1 to TRBJ2-3, with a tentative D call TRBD1 (5 bases). The CDR3 totals 13 residues. Looked up from germline, CDR1 is SQVTM and CDR2 is ANQGSEA. With 3 bases removed from V and 3 bases from J, the gap between germline ends came to 10 bases. CDR3 region: CSVESRATDTQYF. The CDR3 DNA sequence: TGCAGCGTTGAGAGCAGGGCGACAGATACGCAGTATTTT.

This clonotype was picked up one time. This chain links TRBV29-1 with TRBJ2-3, with 10 bases lining up with TRBD1. CDR1 and CDR2 from the germline V gene are SQVTM and ANQGSEA. The V gene end was trimmed by 7 bases and the J gene end by 3 bases; junction bases not matched to a gene: 4. The CDR3 totals 13 residues. The CDR3 nucleotides are TGCAGCGCCGGACAGGGGGAGACAGATACGCAGTATTTT. Its protein is CSAGQGETDTQYF.

The rearrangement links TRBV30 to TRBJ2-1, with a weak D call TRBD2 (6 bases). Per the germline V gene, CDR1 is GTSNPN and CDR2 is SVGIG (reference sequence). The CDR3 is 16 residues long. Trimming pared 1 base from V and 0 bases from J, leaving 13 bases between. Written as DNA, the CDR3 is TGTGCCTGGAGTGGGAGGGCTGGACACTCCTACAATGAGCAGTTCTTC. Translation gives CAWSGRAGHSYNEQFF.

This clonotype was recorded only once. The chain couples TRBV7-2 to TRBJ2-2; D is unresolved. The CDR3 has 11 residues. The V end lost 6 bases, the J end lost 10 bases, and 9 bases lay between the germline ends. Germline-derived CDR1 and CDR2 are SGHTA and FQGNSA. In DNA, the CDR3 is TGTGCCAGCAGTTCTTCCCTGGAGCTGTTTTTT. Translated: CASSSSLELFF.

J is TRBJ2-1 and V is TRBV20-1; D uncertain. Germline loops: CDR1 DFQATT, CDR2 SNEGSKA (reference sequence). This CDR3 comprises 12 residues. V lost 2 bases and J lost 5, with 7 bases in between. The DNA of the CDR3 is TGCAGTGCTAGAATACTGCACAATGAGCAGTTCTTC. This encodes CSARILHNEQFF.

The rearrangement uses TRBV5-6 and TRBJ2-1; D may be TRBD2 (5 bases). Germline values: CDR1 SGHDT, CDR2 YYEEEE. CDR3 length equals 13 residues. The V gene lost 5 bases and the J gene lost 5 bases, with 11 bases spanning the gap. The CDR3 bases are TGTGCCAGCAGTAGGACTCGCAACAATGAGCAGTTCTTC. This gives the protein CASSRTRNNEQFF.